The 31 T cell receptor beta chains below come from one sample, sequenced in a study of blood T cell repertoires in COVID-19. This table comes from immunoSEQ multiplex PCR, and its TCRdb copy is limited to in-frame clones, with some not included. The table has 220,000 or so clones, approximately 90% seen once; the top ten hold more than 8.5%. Material: peripheral blood. All receptors derive from a woman between 50 and 59 years old with COVID-19, enrolled during active disease.

This chain joins TRBV11-2 and TRBJ2-5; 8 bases match TRBD2. Per germline, CDR1 SGHAT and CDR2 FQNNGV. V lost 0 bases to trimming and J lost 5 bases; unmatched junction nucleotides: 8. The CDR3 runs to 16 residues. In nucleotides, the CDR3 is TGTGCCAGCAGCTTAGATCTAAGCGGGGGCGGTGAGACCCAGTACTTC. The encoded protein is CASSLDLSGGGETQYF. Variable domain in full (rest from reference TRBV11-2 and TRBJ2-5): EAGVAQSPRYKIIEKRQSVAFWCNPISGHATLYWYQQILGQGPKLLIQFQNNGVVDDSQLPKDRFSAERLKGVDSTLKIQPAKLEDSAVYLCASSLDLSGGGETQYFGPGTRLLVL.

V and J are TRBV6-5 and TRBJ2-1, with D perhaps matching TRBD2 (6 bases). Per the germline V gene, CDR1 is MNHEY and CDR2 is SVGAGI. This CDR3 comprises 14 residues. V gave up 5 bases and J gave up 6 bases, with 14 bases separating them. CDR3 sequence (DNA): TGTGCCAGCAGTAGAACTAGCTGGGCCAATGAGCAGTTCTTC. Translation gives CASSRTSWANEQFF.

The chain recombines TRBV4-3 with TRBJ2-5; a weak D match, TRBD1 (6 bases). Germline assignment: CDR1 LGHNA and CDR2 YSLEER. V dropped 5 bases and J dropped 5 bases, with 12 bases sitting between them. This CDR3 contains 13 residues. The CDR3 spells CASSALRGETQYF. Written as DNA, the CDR3 is TGCGCCAGCAGCGCCCTTAGGGGGGAGACCCAGTACTTC.

The chain links TRBV6-5 to TRBJ1-1; TRBD1 aligns across 7 bases. This CDR3 comprises 15 residues. Losses at the gene ends were 7 bases for V and 0 bases for J; bases not matched to a gene: 8. Germline V lookup: CDR1 MNHEY, CDR2 SVGAGI. The CDR3 DNA reads as TGTGCCAGCACCAAGAAGGGGGCCATGAACACTGAAGCTTTCTTT. It translates to CASTKKGAMNTEAFF.

This chain uses TRBV5-1 with TRBJ2-1, with 7 bases that match TRBD1. This CDR3 comprises 16 residues. Germline loops: CDR1 SGHRS, CDR2 YFSETQ. V lost 3 bases, J lost 0 bases, and 6 bases stayed unmatched. For the CDR3, the DNA is TGCGCCAGCAGCTACAGGGGTACCAGCTCCTACAATGAGCAGTTCTTC. Its protein is CASSYRGTSSYNEQFF.

In the case of this clone: One end of the junction varies from germline; a read error may be responsible. The V and J genes are TRBV5-6 and TRBJ1-3; 8 bases line up with TRBD1. This CDR3 spans 18 amino acids. The germline CDR1 and CDR2 sequences are SGHDT and YYEEEE. CDR3 in DNA: TGTGCCAGCAGCTTGAGTCCGCGGGACAGGTACTCTGGAAACACTATATATTTT. It codes for CASSLSPRDRYSGNTIYF.

The chain joins TRBV5-1 to TRBJ2-2; 7 positions agree with TRBD2. This CDR3 is 17 amino acids long. Trimming cost V 4 bases and J 0 bases; bases outside gene matches: 9. Germline CDR1 is SGHRS and CDR2 is YFSETQ. CDR3 protein: CASSRGAGQTNTGELFF. The DNA of the CDR3 is TGCGCCAGCAGCCGTGGAGCGGGGCAAACGAACACCGGGGAGCTGTTTTTT.

This sequence joins TRBV4-1 and TRBJ2-2, with a weak D call TRBD1 (6 bases). Trimming left V 3 bases short and J 1 base short, with 12 bases between. There are 16 residues in the CDR3. Per the germline V gene, CDR1 is MGHRA and CDR2 is YSYEKL. The CDR3, as DNA: TGCGCCAGCAGCCACCGTGGACAGAAGAACACCGGGGAGCTGTTTTTT. This codes for CASSHRGQKNTGELFF.

The V gene is TRBV14, the J gene TRBJ2-1; 8 bases are a match to TRBD2. CDR3 size: 18 residues. V gave up 0 bases and J gave up 5 bases; unmatched junction bases: 12. Germline loops: CDR1 SGHDN, CDR2 FVKESK. CDR3 DNA sequence: TGTGCCAGCAGCCAAGATTGGTCGCGCGCGGGGGGCCACAATGAGCAGTTCTTC. It is translated as CASSQDWSRAGGHNEQFF.

This clone was seen only a few times. This chain links TRBV3-1 (or the pseudogene TRBV3-2) with TRBJ1-6; D possibly corresponds to TRBD1 (6 bases). V lost 7 bases and J 8 bases, leaving 15 bases between the germline ends. CDR1 is LGHDT, CDR2 YNNKEL, per germline (reference sequence). The CDR3 has 14 residues. CDR3 sequence (DNA): TGTGCCAGCAAGAAGGGGGGGCTGGATTCACCCCTCCACTTT. It specifies CASKKGGLDSPLHF.

This clone turned up a few times. J is TRBJ1-4 and V is TRBV2; no definite D call. V gave up 3 bases and J gave up 7 bases, with 15 bases separating them. Germline V gives CDR1 SNHLY, CDR2 FYNNEI. This CDR3 region has 15 residues. CDR3 amino acids: CASSERLLEREKLFF. The DNA for the CDR3 is TGTGCCAGCAGTGAGCGCCTCCTAGAGCGTGAAAAACTGTTTTTT.

This clone was recorded once. This chain joins TRBV6-6 and TRBJ2-7; possibly TRBD2 for D (6 bases). From germline, CDR1 is MNHNY and CDR2 SVGAGI (reference sequence). The CDR3 runs to 14 residues. The V end was cut by 2 bases, the J end by 3 bases, with 11 bases between. In DNA form, the CDR3 reads TGTGCCAGCAGTTACGGTCAGGGAGGCTACGAGCAGTACTTC. This codes for CASSYGQGGYEQYF.

The chain employs TRBV2 and TRBJ2-3; 9 nucleotides align to TRBD2. CDR3 length: 15 amino acids. The germline V gene encodes CDR1 SNHLY and CDR2 FYNNEI. The trim removed 4 bases at V and 3 bases at J, leaving 5 bases unmatched. CDR3 amino acids: CASSGGGRATDTQYF. The CDR3 region has the DNA TGTGCCAGCAGTGGCGGCGGGAGGGCGACAGATACGCAGTATTTT.

The chain couples TRBV5-8 to TRBJ2-3, with 12 bases aligning to TRBD1. This CDR3 has 18 amino acids. The germline V gene encodes CDR1 SGHTS and CDR2 YDEGEE. The V and J ends lost 4 bases and 4 bases, in that order; junction bases with no gene match: 13. The CDR3 nucleotides are TGTGCCAGCAGCGCAACCGGGACAGGGGGCTACAGGGCAGATACGCAGTATTTT. Translating gives CASSATGTGGYRADTQYF.

This rearrangement joins TRBV6-5 to TRBJ1-5; TRBD1 agrees at 7 bases. Germline values: CDR1 MNHEY, CDR2 SVGAGI. This CDR3 comprises 14 residues. The ends lost 7 bases at V and 8 bases at J; junction bases unmatched: 11. CDR3 in amino acids: CASTRYRGGEPQHF. For the CDR3, the DNA is TGTGCCAGCACAAGGTACAGGGGCGGGGAGCCCCAGCATTTT.

The rearrangement uses TRBV18 and TRBJ2-2, with 11 bases matching TRBD2. The CDR3 has 19 residues. V trimming: 5 bases; J trimming: 2 bases; junction bases outside the gene matches: 13. Germline V gene sequence: CDR1 KGHSH, CDR2 LQKENI. DNA for the CDR3: TGTGCCAGCTCAGCTCTAGCGGGGGGCCAGTCTTCAAACACCGGGGAGCTGTTTTTT. Its translation: CASSALAGGQSSNTGELFF.

The J gene is TRBJ1-6, the V gene TRBV5-6; D unresolved. Trimming cost V 6 bases and J 0 bases, with 13 bases left between them. This CDR3 spans 16 amino acids. Germline V lookup: CDR1 SGHDT, CDR2 YYEEEE. CDR3 loop: CASNYSRVSYNSPLHF. The CDR3 bases are TGTGCCAGCAACTACTCCCGTGTCTCCTATAATTCACCCCTCCACTTT.

This chain uses TRBV6-1 with TRBJ2-6; D gene ambiguous. Germline CDR1 is MNHNS and CDR2 is SASEGT. This CDR3 contains 18 residues. V lost 2 bases and J lost 5, with 19 bases in between. CDR3 sequence: CASSERSTVLRWANVLTF. The CDR3, as DNA: TGTGCCAGCAGTGAAAGAAGCACAGTCCTACGATGGGCCAACGTCCTGACTTTC.

This chain joins TRBV6-5 and TRBJ1-5; D not certain. With 2 bases removed from V and 1 base from J, the gap between germline ends came to 3 bases. The CDR3 has 13 residues. The germline gives CDR1 MNHEY, CDR2 SVGAGI. In nucleotides, the CDR3 is TGTGCCAGCAGTTACAGCAGCAATCAGCCCCAGCATTTT. Translating gives CASSYSSNQPQHF.

The rearrangement joins TRBV18 to TRBJ1-1; 8 bases line up with TRBD1. This CDR3 comprises 13 residues. The V gene end was trimmed by 3 bases and the J gene end by 3 bases; junction bases not matched to a gene: 0. Per germline, CDR1 KGHSH and CDR2 LQKENI. CDR3 nucleotide sequence: TGTGCCAGCTCACCGGGACAGGACACTGAAGCTTTCTTT. It yields the protein CASSPGQDTEAFF.

The CDR3 region is CATSTPGQEKKLFF. The CDR3 nucleotides read TGTGCCACCAGCACTCCGGGACAGGAGAAAAAACTGTTTTTT. The genes are TRBV15 and TRBJ1-4; 8 positions match TRBD1. In germline, CDR1 is LNHNV, CDR2 YYDKDF (reference sequence). With V trimmed by 4 bases and J by 9 bases, 7 bases remained unmatched. The CDR3 runs 14 residues. Full variable domain (missing parts from reference TRBV15 and TRBJ1-4): DAMVIQNPRYQVTQFGKPVTLSCSQTLNHNVMYWYQQKSSQAPKLLFHYYDKDFNNEADTPDNFQSRRPNTSFCFLDIRSPGLGDTAMYLCATSTPGQEKKLFFGSGTQLSVL.

V is TRBV11-2 and J is TRBJ1-3; D might be TRBD1 (6 bases). CDR3 length: 17 residues. In germline, CDR1 is SGHAT, CDR2 FQNNGV. The germline V and J ends were trimmed by 5 bases and 0 bases, with 17 bases remaining between them. The DNA of the CDR3 is TGTGCCAGCAGCCCACAGGGACGTATCTCCTCTGGAAACACCATATATTTT. As protein: CASSPQGRISSGNTIYF.

This chain uses TRBV5-1 with TRBJ2-5, with 8 bases identical to TRBD2. The CDR3 loop spans 15 amino acids. V lost 2 bases to trimming and J lost 5 bases; unmatched junction nucleotides: 8. In germline, CDR1 is SGHRS, CDR2 YFSETQ. CDR3 loop: CASSFNPGGFETQYF. In nucleotides, the CDR3 is TGCGCCAGCAGCTTCAACCCGGGGGGGTTCGAGACCCAGTACTTC.

The chain links TRBV27 to TRBJ1-6, with a weak D call TRBD1 (6 bases). This CDR3 is built from 12 residues. Trimming took off 8 bases at V and 7 bases at J, with 9 bases between the two ends. Germline CDR1 reads MNHEY; CDR2 reads SMNVEV (reference sequence). The CDR3: CASGDNNSPLHF. As DNA, the CDR3 is TGTGCCAGCGGGGACAACAATTCACCCCTCCACTTT.

The chain is built from TRBV19 and TRBJ2-2; D is perhaps TRBD1 (5 bases). Trimming took off 1 base at V and 3 bases at J, with 15 bases between the two ends. This CDR3 contains 17 residues. CDR1 LNHDA and CDR2 SQIVND come from the germline V gene (reference sequence). Here the CDR3 DNA reads TGTGCCAGTAGTATAGGGTGGACACCCCTCGACACCGGGGAGCTGTTTTTT. Translation gives CASSIGWTPLDTGELFF. The full variable domain, in which reference TRBV19 and TRBJ2-2 provide the parts outside the CDR3, is DGGITQSPKYLFRKEGQNVTLSCEQNLNHDAMYWYRQDPGQGLRLIYYSQIVNDFQKGDIAEGYSVSREKKESFPLTVTSAQKNPTAFYLCASSIGWTPLDTGELFFGEGSRLTVL.

V usage is TRBV28 and J usage is TRBJ1-6; D remains ambiguous. The CDR3 sequence is 15 residues long. V dropped 3 bases and J dropped 10 bases, with 16 bases sitting between them. Germline V gene lookup returns CDR1 MDHEN and CDR2 SYDVKM. DNA of the CDR3: TGTGCCAGCAGTTTTAATGGCGGCCCTGGGTCACCCCTCCACTTT. It encodes CASSFNGGPGSPLHF.

The chain links TRBV4-3 to TRBJ1-6, with TRBD1 as a possible D gene (5 bases). Germline V gives CDR1 LGHNA, CDR2 YSLEER. V was shortened by 0 bases and J by 10 bases, with 19 bases between the two germline ends. The CDR3 totals 17 residues. CDR3 sequence: CASSQDDGRGVMSPLHF. The CDR3 DNA follows: TGCGCCAGCAGCCAAGACGACGGACGGGGGGTGATGTCACCCCTCCACTTT.

The V and J genes are TRBV27 and TRBJ1-5; D is undetermined. The CDR3 consists of 13 residues. Between the trimmed V and J ends, which lost 7 bases and 4 bases, there was a span of 11 bases. Germline V gene sequence: CDR1 MNHEY, CDR2 SMNVEV (reference sequence). In DNA, the CDR3 is TGTGCCAGCAAAGAGGGTGGGAATCAGCCCCAGCATTTT. Translation: CASKEGGNQPQHF.

The rearrangement links TRBV24-1 to TRBJ2-2; 7 bases map to TRBD1. The CDR3 totals 15 residues. Losses at the gene ends were 3 bases for V and 4 bases for J; bases not matched to a gene: 4. The germline gives CDR1 KGHDR, CDR2 SFDVKD. Here the CDR3 reads CATSDRGQTTGELFF. The CDR3 DNA is TGTGCCACCAGTGATCGGGGACAGACCACCGGGGAGCTGTTTTTT.

This sequence joins TRBV7-2 and TRBJ2-1, with 7 bases identical to TRBD2. V gave up 5 bases and J gave up 3 bases; unmatched junction bases: 10. The CDR3 consists of 16 residues. In germline, CDR1 is SGHTA, CDR2 FQGNSA. The CDR3 coding sequence is TGTGCCAGCAGCCAAAGGAGGGACTACATCTACAATGAGCAGTTCTTC. Its translation is CASSQRRDYIYNEQFF.

V gene TRBV7-8 combines with J gene TRBJ2-5, with 8 bases identical to TRBD2. This CDR3 region has 14 residues. Germline lookup yields CDR1 SGHVS and CDR2 FQNEAQ. With 7 bases clipped from V and 5 bases from J, the junction kept 9 bases outside the gene matches. This CDR3 is CASTTEAGAETQYF. Written as DNA, the CDR3 is TGTGCCAGCACGACAGAAGCGGGGGCGGAGACCCAGTACTTC.